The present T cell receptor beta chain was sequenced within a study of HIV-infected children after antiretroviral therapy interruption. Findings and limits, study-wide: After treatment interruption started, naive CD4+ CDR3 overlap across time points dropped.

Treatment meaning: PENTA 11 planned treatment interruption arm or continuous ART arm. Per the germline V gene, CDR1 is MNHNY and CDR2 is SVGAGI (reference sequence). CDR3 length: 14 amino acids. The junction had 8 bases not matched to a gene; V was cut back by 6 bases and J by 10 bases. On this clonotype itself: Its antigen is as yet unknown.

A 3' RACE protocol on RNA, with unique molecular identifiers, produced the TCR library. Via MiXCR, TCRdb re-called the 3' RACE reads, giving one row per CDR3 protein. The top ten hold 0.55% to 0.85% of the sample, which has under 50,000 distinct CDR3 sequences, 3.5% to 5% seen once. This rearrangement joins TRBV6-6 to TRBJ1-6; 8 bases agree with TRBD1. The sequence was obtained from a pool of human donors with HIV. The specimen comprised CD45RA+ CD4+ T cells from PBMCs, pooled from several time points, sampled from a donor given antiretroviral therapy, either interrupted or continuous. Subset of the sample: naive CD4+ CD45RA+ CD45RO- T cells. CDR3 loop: CASSPGQGNSPLHF. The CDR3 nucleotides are TGTGCCAGCAGCCCAGGACAGGGAAACTCACCCCTCCACTTT.